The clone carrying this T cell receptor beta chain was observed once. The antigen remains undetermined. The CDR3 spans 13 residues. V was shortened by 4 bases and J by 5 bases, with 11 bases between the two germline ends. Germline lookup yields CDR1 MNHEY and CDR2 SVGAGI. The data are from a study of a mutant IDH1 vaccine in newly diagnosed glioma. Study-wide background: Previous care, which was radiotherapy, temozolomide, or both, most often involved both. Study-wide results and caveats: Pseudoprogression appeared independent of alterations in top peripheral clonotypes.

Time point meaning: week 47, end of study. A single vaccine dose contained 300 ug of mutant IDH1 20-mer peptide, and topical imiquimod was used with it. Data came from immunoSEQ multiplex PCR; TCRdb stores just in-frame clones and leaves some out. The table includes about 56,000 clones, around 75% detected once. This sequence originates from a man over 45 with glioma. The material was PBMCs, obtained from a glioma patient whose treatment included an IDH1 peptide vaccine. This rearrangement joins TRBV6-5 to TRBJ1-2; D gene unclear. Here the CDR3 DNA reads TGTGCCAGCAGTTCTGAGCCTTTTTATGGCTACACCTTC. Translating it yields CASSSEPFYGYTF.